A selection of T cell receptor beta chains follows, all from one sample in a study of T-cell memory formation after mild COVID-19. TCRdb re-derived calls from the 5' RACE reads in MiXCR, one entry per CDR3 protein. The sample lists 450,000 to 650,000 distinct CDR3 sequences, over 20% seen once, with approximately 13% in the top ten. Sequencing was performed on PBMCs or a T cell subset sorted from them (not recorded which). All receptors come from an adult woman who had mild COVID-19 (a few samples of this study predate the infection). Cell type and time point are not known. Each CDR3 is given with its conserved first and last residue. Size tells how often a clone was seen (once, few, many) or the class of an expanded clone, and some rows leave it out.

size: many
J: TRBJ1-2
V: TRBV18
CDR3: CASSPGGNYGYTF

size: -
J: TRBJ2-1
V: TRBV6-2/TRBV6-3
CDR3: CASSYQGSPYNEQFF

size: once
J: TRBJ2-5
V: TRBV4-1
CDR3: CASSHMRGGTQETQYF

size: -
J: TRBJ2-1
V: TRBV12-3/TRBV12-4
CDR3: CASSLAGRGQFF

size: few
J: TRBJ1-2
V: TRBV5-1
CDR3: CASSLGPGDYGYTF

size: many
J: TRBJ2-3
V: TRBV7-3
CDR3: CASSSTSTDTQYF

size: few
J: TRBJ1-5
V: TRBV6-5
CDR3: CASSPLSGQASNQPQHF

size: -
J: TRBJ2-3
V: TRBV5-1
CDR3: CASSPVLLAPKIDTQYF

size: few
J: TRBJ2-7
V: TRBV7-9
CDR3: CASSLAPGLAGLAYEQYF

size: -
J: TRBJ2-1
V: TRBV12-3/TRBV12-4
CDR3: CASRLDEQFF

size: few
J: TRBJ2-1
V: TRBV5-1
CDR3: CASSNPRAYNEQFF

size: -
J: TRBJ2-7
V: TRBV7-9
CDR3: CASSGRGSAYEQYF

size: -
J: TRBJ2-7
V: TRBV4-1
CDR3: CASSQVFDRTREQYF

size: -
J: TRBJ2-7
V: TRBV29-1
CDR3: CSVVYRGEKEQYF

size: few
J: TRBJ1-5
V: TRBV6-2/TRBV6-3
CDR3: CASSSGQGPNQPQHF

size: -
J: TRBJ1-2
V: TRBV14
CDR3: CASSQVIGQGADGYTF

size: few
J: TRBJ2-7
V: TRBV5-1
CDR3: CASSLVVGPDYEQYF

size: -
J: TRBJ2-3
V: TRBV6-2/TRBV6-3
CDR3: CASSYERGLAGWNTQYF

size: -
J: TRBJ2-7
V: TRBV15
CDR3: CATSRVSEQYF

size: -
J: TRBJ2-2
V: TRBV5-1
CDR3: CASSFALGSTGELFF

size: many
J: TRBJ2-1
V: TRBV5-8
CDR3: CASSFYRSSYNEQFF

size: many
J: TRBJ1-1
V: TRBV12-3/TRBV12-4
CDR3: CASSSGNTEAFF

size: -
J: TRBJ2-5
V: TRBV5-1
CDR3: CASSLWQGRTGETQYF

size: -
J: TRBJ2-7
V: TRBV2
CDR3: CASRDSPGQGNPYEQYF

size: -
J: TRBJ1-2
V: TRBV4-1
CDR3: CASSQDHTGPWDGYTF

size: -
J: TRBJ2-1
V: TRBV29-1
CDR3: CSPQVLGPGYNEQFF

size: few
J: TRBJ1-5
V: TRBV10-3
CDR3: CAISELSYSNQPQHF

size: -
J: TRBJ2-2
V: TRBV29-1
CDR3: CSVERTGELFF

size: few
J: TRBJ2-5
V: TRBV9
CDR3: CASSATAGETQYF

size: few
J: TRBJ2-5
V: TRBV23-1
CDR3: CASSQGGTGQETQYF

size: -
J: TRBJ2-5
V: TRBV6-5
CDR3: CASSYSSSGGLSQETQYF

size: -
J: TRBJ1-6
V: TRBV7-3
CDR3: CASSLQEGSPLHF

size: -
J: TRBJ1-3
V: TRBV20-1
CDR3: CSAVQNSGNTIYF

size: -
J: TRBJ2-1
V: TRBV15
CDR3: CATSRDPSGGFYNEQFF

size: -
J: TRBJ2-2
V: TRBV7-3
CDR3: CASSPQRGADTGELFF

size: -
J: TRBJ2-3
V: TRBV6-2/TRBV6-3
CDR3: CASSLRTTTDTQYF

size: -
J: TRBJ2-6
V: TRBV4-1
CDR3: CASSQVIAVLLPGANVLTF

size: few
J: TRBJ1-2
V: TRBV3-1
CDR3: CASSRQGANGYTF

size: few
J: TRBJ2-1
V: TRBV7-9
CDR3: CASSLRSTHNEQFF

size: -
J: TRBJ2-3
V: TRBV12-3/TRBV12-4
CDR3: CASSIDQRGTDTQYF

size: few
J: TRBJ2-4
V: TRBV3-1
CDR3: CASSQPGQRRIQYF

size: few
J: TRBJ1-2
V: TRBV27
CDR3: CASSHRQGVNYGYTF

size: few
J: TRBJ2-2
V: TRBV20-1
CDR3: CSARDPTGQGNTGELFF

size: -
J: TRBJ1-1
V: TRBV5-1
CDR3: CASSPSTANTEAFF

size: few
J: TRBJ1-1
V: TRBV12-3/TRBV12-4
CDR3: CASSFQGLNTEAFF

size: -
J: TRBJ2-5
V: TRBV5-1
CDR3: CASLIQETQYF

size: few
J: TRBJ2-5
V: TRBV11-2
CDR3: CASSLDRGSSETQYF

size: few
J: TRBJ2-5
V: TRBV7-9
CDR3: CASSLVRAWAAETQYF

size: few
J: TRBJ2-7
V: TRBV7-9
CDR3: CASSLGSLYEQYF

size: few
J: TRBJ2-6
V: TRBV6-5
CDR3: CASSYGQGGANVLTF

size: many
J: TRBJ2-5
V: TRBV5-5
CDR3: CASSLGPGTGFQETQYF

size: few
J: TRBJ2-1
V: TRBV7-8
CDR3: CASSLAPRGPLDNEQFF

size: -
J: TRBJ1-1
V: TRBV12-3/TRBV12-4
CDR3: CATATGLVTEAFF

size: many
J: TRBJ2-7
V: TRBV20-1
CDR3: CSAGASGVPSYEQYF